These 16 T cell receptor beta chains came from one sample sequenced in a study of cytomegalovirus exposure and HLA in healthy donors. Vbeta (60) and Jbeta (13) primers were used in the PCR. The table came from immunoSEQ multiplex PCR; TCRdb's copy has only in-frame clones and leaves some out. The sample has 150,000 to 200,000 clones, more than 60% seen once. Specimen: PBMCs. The source of these receptors is a female donor in good health and CMV-seronegative.

Note on this clone: An end of the junction differs from the germline gene, which may be a read error. The chain combines TRBV6-5 with TRBJ1-1, with TRBD1 matching over 10 bases. The CDR3 extends over 16 amino acids. The germline gives CDR1 MNHEY, CDR2 SVGAGI. CDR3 in DNA: TGTGCCAGCAGCTACTTAACCGGGACAGGGGAAACTGAAGCTTTCTTT. It specifies CASSYLTGTGETEAFF.

This clone was seen a single time. The V and J genes are TRBV14 and TRBJ1-1; D may be TRBD1 (5 bases). Germline CDR1 is SGHDN and CDR2 is FVKESK. V lost 1 base and J 5 bases, leaving 14 bases between the germline ends. This CDR3 is 15 amino acids long. CDR3: CASSQGAQGLTEAFF. The CDR3, as DNA: TGTGCCAGCAGCCAAGGGGCGCAGGGTTTAACTGAAGCTTTCTTT. The full variable domain, with the rest looked up from reference TRBV14 and TRBJ1-1, is EAGVTQFPSHSVIEKGQTVTLRCDPISGHDNLYWYRRVMGKEIKFLLHFVKESKQDESGMPNNRFLAERTGGTYSTLKVQPAELEDSGVYFCASSQGAQGLTEAFFGQGTRLTVV.

This clone was seen only once. J is TRBJ1-6 and V is TRBV9; TRBD1 is a possible D gene (6 bases). V lost 0 bases and J lost 3, with 10 bases in between. The CDR3 extends over 16 amino acids. The germline CDR1 and CDR2 sequences are SGDLS and YYNGEE. The CDR3 DNA reads TGTGCCAGCAGCGTAGCTGGACAGAGCTATAATTCACCCCTCCACTTT. It yields the protein CASSVAGQSYNSPLHF.

About this clone itself: Germline is not matched at one junction end, which may reflect a read error. J is TRBJ2-7 and V is TRBV7-6; 7 bases are shared with TRBD1. This CDR3 contains 16 residues. Germline CDR1 is SGHVS and CDR2 is FNYEAQ. The CDR3 spells CASGLALQGSIIEQYF. CDR3 nucleotide sequence: TGTGCCAGCGGCTTAGCGCTACAGGGGAGCATCATCGAGCAGTACTTC.

The chain uses TRBV7-2 and TRBJ2-1, with 13 bases identical to TRBD2. Germline trimming cut 6 bases from V and 7 bases from J; bases unmatched to any gene: 3. The germline V gene encodes CDR1 SGHTA and CDR2 FQGNSA. This CDR3 region has 14 residues. CDR3 protein: CASSWTSGSNEQFF. The CDR3 DNA reads as TGTGCCAGCAGTTGGACTAGCGGGAGTAATGAGCAGTTCTTC.

The rearrangement uses TRBV18 and TRBJ1-5, with TRBD1 matching 12 bases. The V gene's germline CDR1 is KGHSH and CDR2 LQKENI. There are 15 residues in the CDR3. V lost 8 bases, J lost 4 bases, and 6 bases stayed unmatched. CDR3 loop: CASQGQGAPNQPQHF. The CDR3 region has the DNA TGTGCCAGCCAGGGACAGGGGGCTCCGAATCAGCCCCAGCATTTT.

This chain joins TRBV2 and TRBJ1-1; possible D gene TRBD1, 6 bases. The CDR3 loop spans 13 amino acids. Germline V gene lookup returns CDR1 SNHLY and CDR2 FYNNEI. Trimming left V 8 bases short and J 5 bases short, with 15 bases between. CDR3 nucleotide sequence: TGTGCCAGCCACAGGGAGGGAAAAACTGAAGCTTTCTTT. This translates into CASHREGKTEAFF.

The gene calls are TRBV18 and TRBJ1-4, with a possible D match to TRBD1 (6 bases). Trimming shortened V by 0 bases and J by 7 bases, and 9 bases separated the two germline ends. In germline, CDR1 is KGHSH, CDR2 LQKENI. The CDR3 sequence is 14 residues long. The CDR3 sequence is CASSPPGAREKLFF. The CDR3 DNA reads as TGTGCCAGCTCACCACCGGGGGCTCGTGAAAAACTGTTTTTT.

This rearrangement joins TRBV7-2 to TRBJ2-7; tentative D call: TRBD2 (5 bases). The CDR3 length is 15 residues. The V gene's germline CDR1 is SGHTA and CDR2 FQGNSA. With 5 bases removed from V and 0 bases from J, the gap between germline ends came to 14 bases. The CDR3 loop is CASSPAGVPSYEQYF. The CDR3 DNA reads as TGTGCCAGCAGCCCCGCCGGGGTGCCCTCCTACGAGCAGTACTTC.

The chain carries TRBV4-2 and TRBJ2-7, with TRBD1 as a possible D gene (5 bases). CDR1 is LGHNA, CDR2 YNFKEQ, per germline. The CDR3 has 11 amino acids. V was shortened by 4 bases and J by 8 bases, with 9 bases between the two germline ends. The CDR3 bases are TGTGCCAGCAGCCCCAGGGCCCAGCAGTACTTC. It specifies CASSPRAQQYF.

The chain has TRBV29-1 and TRBJ1-1; TRBD1 matches at 7 bases. Germline V gene sequence: CDR1 SQVTM, CDR2 ANQGSEA. The CDR3 extends over 14 amino acids. Trimming removed 7 bases from V and 5 bases from J; junction bases left unmatched: 13. CDR3 sequence: CSGISTGLGTEAFF. CDR3 DNA sequence: TGCAGCGGGATTTCGACAGGGTTGGGGACTGAAGCTTTCTTT.

The chain is built from TRBV6-5 and TRBJ1-1; no definite D call. CDR1 is MNHEY and CDR2 is SVGAGI in the germline V gene. CDR3 length equals 12 residues. Trimming left V 6 bases short and J 1 base short, with 6 bases between. The CDR3 region is CASRLGNTEAFF. In DNA form, the CDR3 reads TGTGCCAGCAGACTTGGGAACACTGAAGCTTTCTTT.

The CDR3 region has the DNA TGTGCCAGCAGCGGGACAGGGGTTGTCGAGCAGTACTTC. This codes for CASSGTGVVEQYF. The genes are TRBV27 and TRBJ2-5; 10 positions agree with TRBD1. The DNA end favors TRBJ2-7, so the J call may be wrong. The CDR3 runs to 13 residues. Germline lookup yields CDR1 MNHEY and CDR2 SMNVEV (reference sequence).

The chain employs TRBV2 and TRBJ2-3; D possibly corresponds to TRBD1 (5 bases). Germline assignment: CDR1 SNHLY and CDR2 FYNNEI. CDR3 length: 14 residues. The ends were cut back, 1 base at V and 8 bases at J, with 13 bases in the middle. CDR3 DNA sequence: TGTGCCAGCAGTGAAGTGCAGGGTAGTAGTACGCAGTATTTT. Protein product: CASSEVQGSSTQYF.

The rearrangement links TRBV7-2 to TRBJ2-7; possible D gene TRBD1, 6 bases. V dropped 4 bases and J dropped 4 bases, with 20 bases sitting between them. Germline-derived CDR1 and CDR2 are SGHTA and FQGNSA. The CDR3 consists of 16 residues. For the CDR3, the DNA is TGTGCCAGCAGCTATCAATCACAGGGAAATTTATACGAGCAGTACTTC. As protein: CASSYQSQGNLYEQYF.

This clone has a handful of counts. J is TRBJ2-6 and V is TRBV28, with 10 bases matching TRBD1. J lost 2 bases, V lost 7 bases, and 5 bases had no gene match. CDR1 MDHEN and CDR2 SYDVKM come from the germline V gene. The CDR3 sequence is 16 residues long. The CDR3 is CASTRQGATGANVLTF. DNA of the CDR3: TGTGCCAGCACCAGACAGGGGGCGACTGGGGCCAACGTCCTGACTTTC.